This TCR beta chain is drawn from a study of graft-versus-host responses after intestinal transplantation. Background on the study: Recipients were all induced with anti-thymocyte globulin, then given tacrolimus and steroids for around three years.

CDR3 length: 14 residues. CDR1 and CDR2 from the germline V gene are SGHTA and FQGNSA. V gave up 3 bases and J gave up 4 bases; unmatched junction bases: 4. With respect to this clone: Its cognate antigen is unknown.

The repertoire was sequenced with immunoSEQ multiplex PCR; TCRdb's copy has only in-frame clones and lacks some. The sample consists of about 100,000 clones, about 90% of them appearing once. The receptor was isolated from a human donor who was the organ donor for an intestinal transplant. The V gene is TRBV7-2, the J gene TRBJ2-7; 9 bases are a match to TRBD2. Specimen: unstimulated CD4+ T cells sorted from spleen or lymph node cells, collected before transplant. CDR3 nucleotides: TGTGCCAGCAGCTTTAGCGGGGGAAAGTACGAGCAGTACTTC. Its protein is CASSFSGGKYEQYF. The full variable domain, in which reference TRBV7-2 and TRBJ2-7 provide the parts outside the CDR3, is GAGVSQSPSNKVTEKGKDVELRCDPISGHTALYWYRQSLGQGLEFLIYFQGNSAPDKSGLPSDRFSAERTGGSVSTLTIQRTQQEDSAVYLCASSFSGGKYEQYFGPGTRLTVT.